The 22 T cell receptor beta chains presented below share a single source sample, sequenced in a study of shared clonotypes between healthy human individuals. Sequenced by immunoSEQ multiplex PCR; TCRdb stores in-frame clones only, minus some. The sample yields about 480,000 clones, over 60% seen once. What was sequenced was PBMCs. The origin of the receptors is a woman aged 35 to 49 in good health. Some clones in this sample may be carry-over from other donors' samples.

The chain uses TRBV15 and TRBJ2-5; TRBD1 aligns across 12 bases. Germline V lookup: CDR1 LNHNV, CDR2 YYDKDF (reference sequence). This CDR3 is built from 17 residues. V lost 1 base, J lost 5 bases, and 8 bases stayed unmatched. The DNA of the CDR3 is TGTGCCACCAGCAGAGTACGGGACAGGGGGCTCATGGAGACCCAGTACTTC. Translation: CATSRVRDRGLMETQYF.

The genes are TRBV7-9 and TRBJ2-5, with TRBD2 matching 7 bases. The J call may be wrong; the DNA end is better matched by TRBJ2-7. The CDR3 runs to 16 residues. Germline V gene data show CDR1 as SEHNR and CDR2 as FQNEAQ (reference sequence). The CDR3 bases are TGTGCCAGCAGCTTGGACTCGGGGAGGGCCCGATACGAGCAGTACTTC. It encodes CASSLDSGRARYEQYF.

CDR3 sequence (DNA): TGTGCCAGCATCCCTAGCGGGGGAAGTTCCAATGAGCAGTTCTTC. Its protein is CASIPSGGSSNEQFF. This chain uses TRBV6-4 with TRBJ2-1, with TRBD2 matching over 10 bases. This CDR3 spans 15 amino acids. Trimming took 7 bases from V and 6 from J; bases not matched to a gene: 9. Germline CDR1 and CDR2: MRHNA and SNTAGT.

The table lists this clone with a few counts. This sequence joins TRBV4-1 and TRBJ1-4; no firm D call. Deletions cut 0 bases from V and 7 bases from J, with 12 bases between. The V gene's germline CDR1 is MGHRA and CDR2 YSYEKL. CDR3 length: 15 residues. The CDR3 region is CASSQEARGGEKLFF. The CDR3 region has the DNA TGCGCCAGCAGCCAAGAGGCACGGGGAGGTGAAAAACTGTTTTTT.

This chain joins TRBV4-2 and TRBJ2-1; TRBD2 aligns across 9 bases. Germline CDR1 and CDR2: LGHNA and YNFKEQ. CDR3 length: 16 residues. Losses at the gene ends were 1 base for V and 6 bases for J; bases not matched to a gene: 7. The CDR3 coding sequence is TGTGCCAGCAGCCAAGGGGGACTAGCTGGGGGCAATGAGCAGTTCTTC. Translated, it gives CASSQGGLAGGNEQFF.

The chain uses TRBV7-2 and TRBJ1-2, with 8 bases that match TRBD1. J lost 6 bases, V lost 1 base, and 7 bases had no gene match. The germline CDR1 and CDR2 sequences are SGHTA and FQGNSA. This CDR3 has 15 amino acids. For the CDR3, the DNA is TGTGCCAGCAGCTTAGTAGCCGCAGGGGGCGATGGCTACACCTTC. Translation gives CASSLVAAGGDGYTF.

A single count supports this clone. CDR3 coding DNA: TGTGCCAGCTCCCCGCAGGGACTCACTGAAGCTTTCTTT. Protein sequence: CASSPQGLTEAFF. The V gene is TRBV18, the J gene TRBJ1-1, with D perhaps matching TRBD1 (5 bases). From germline, CDR1 is KGHSH and CDR2 LQKENI. Trimming took off 6 bases at V and 4 bases at J, with 12 bases between the two ends. The CDR3 is 13 residues long.

This chain uses TRBV4-2 with TRBJ1-1; D is perhaps TRBD1 (6 bases). The germline V gene encodes CDR1 LGHNA and CDR2 YNFKEQ. This CDR3 spans 15 amino acids. Trimming cost V 1 base and J 3 bases, with 12 bases left between them. The chain's CDR3 is CASSQVAGADTEAFF. CDR3 nucleotide sequence: TGTGCCAGCAGCCAAGTGGCAGGGGCGGACACTGAAGCTTTCTTT.

Note on this clone: This sample includes further DNA sequences coding for the same CDR3. CDR3 loop: CACQGYEQYF. CDR3 nucleotide sequence: TGTGCCTGCCAAGGGTATGAGCAGTACTTC. The chain has TRBV30 and TRBJ2-7; D is uncertain. CDR3 size: 10 residues. Germline CDR1 is GTSNPN and CDR2 is SVGIG (reference sequence). V shed 6 bases and J shed 7 bases, with 10 bases lying between them.

The chain employs TRBV4-3 and TRBJ2-1, with a possible D match to TRBD2 (6 bases). This CDR3 spans 16 amino acids. The ends were cut back, 0 bases at V and 7 bases at J, with 16 bases in the middle. Germline V gene sequence: CDR1 LGHNA, CDR2 YSLEER. CDR3 sequence: CASSQEAGRWWNEQFF. The CDR3 DNA follows: TGCGCCAGCAGCCAAGAAGCGGGTAGATGGTGGAATGAGCAGTTCTTC.

The V and J genes are TRBV7-9 and TRBJ2-2; 9 bases map to TRBD2. The J segment lost 7 bases and the V segment lost 4 bases, leaving 7 bases of the junction unmatched. Germline V CDR1 and CDR2: SEHNR, FQNEAQ (reference sequence). The CDR3 is 15 residues long. The CDR3 protein is CASSSGGRAGGELFF. The CDR3 DNA reads TGTGCCAGCAGCTCTGGCGGGAGGGCCGGCGGGGAGCTGTTTTTT.

The chain uses TRBV5-6 and TRBJ1-2; TRBD1 is a possible D gene (6 bases). This CDR3 has 15 residues. Germline-derived CDR1 and CDR2 are SGHDT and YYEEEE. V was shortened by 5 bases and J by 3 bases, with 17 bases between the two germline ends. In DNA form, the CDR3 reads TGTGCCAGCAGGTCGGTTGGGGGCGCCGACTATGGCTACACCTTC. Translating it yields CASRSVGGADYGYTF.

Points on this clone: A much bigger clone sits one base away, suggesting this may be a read error. The DNA of the CDR3 is TGTGCCAGCAGCTTGGGACGGAACACTGAAGCTTTCTTT. Protein: CASSLGRNTEAFF. V is TRBV7-3 and J is TRBJ1-1, with D maybe TRBD1 (5 bases). Trimming pared 3 bases from V and 1 base from J, leaving 6 bases between. CDR1 is SGHTA, CDR2 FQGTGA, per germline. The CDR3 is 13 amino acids.

The chain joins TRBV29-1 to TRBJ2-3; TRBD2 matches at 13 bases. The CDR3 has 17 amino acids. Germline V gene data show CDR1 as SQVTM and CDR2 as ANQGSEA. J lost 1 base, V lost 3 bases, and 7 bases had no gene match. CDR3 loop: CSVEGGLAGLGTDTQYF. The CDR3 bases are TGCAGCGTTGAGGGGGGACTAGCGGGATTGGGCACAGATACGCAGTATTTT.

The chain is built from TRBV7-2 and TRBJ1-1; 8 nucleotides line up with TRBD1. CDR3 size: 16 residues. V dropped 7 bases and J dropped 5; count of bases not matched to a gene: 15. CDR1 and CDR2 (germline): SGHTA, FQGNSA. CDR3 in DNA: TGTGCCAGCAATCTACTTGGACAGGGCCGGGGTACTGAAGCTTTCTTT. Amino acid sequence: CASNLLGQGRGTEAFF.

The rearrangement uses TRBV11-2 and TRBJ1-2, with D perhaps matching TRBD1 (5 bases). This CDR3 spans 14 amino acids. Germline V gene data show CDR1 as SGHAT and CDR2 as FQNNGV. Trimming removed 0 bases at V and 4 bases at J, with 9 bases between. For the CDR3, the DNA is TGTGCCAGCAGCTTAGACACCGGGGGCTATGGCTACACCTTC. It yields the protein CASSLDTGGYGYTF. Together with reference TRBV11-2 and TRBJ1-2, the CDR3 gives the full variable domain: EAGVAQSPRYKIIEKRQSVAFWCNPISGHATLYWYQQILGQGPKLLIQFQNNGVVDDSQLPKDRFSAERLKGVDSTLKIQPAKLEDSAVYLCASSLDTGGYGYTFGSGTRLTVV.

The V call is TRBV28, the J call TRBJ2-6; TRBD1 matches 7 bases. Germline-derived CDR1 and CDR2 are MDHEN and SYDVKM. After removal of 3 bases from V and 0 bases from J, the junction contained 5 bases not matched to a gene. The CDR3 has 17 amino acids. The CDR3 region is CASSFSTGTSGANVLTF. CDR3 coding DNA: TGTGCCAGCAGTTTCTCGACAGGGACCTCTGGGGCCAACGTCCTGACTTTC. The full variable domain, its missing parts supplied by reference TRBV28 and TRBJ2-6, is DVKVTQSSRYLVKRTGEKVFLECVQDMDHENMFWYRQDPGLGLRLIYFSYDVKMKEKGDIPEGYSVSREKKERFSLILESASTNQTSMYLCASSFSTGTSGANVLTFGAGSRLTVL.

V gene TRBV6-1 combines with J gene TRBJ2-7; D is unclear. The CDR3 is 13 amino acids. Trimming cost V 1 base and J 9 bases, with 13 bases left between them. Germline lookup yields CDR1 MNHNS and CDR2 SASEGT. The CDR3 DNA reads TGTGCCAGCAGTGAAGTCATAGGGTTGGCGCAGTACTTC. Its protein is CASSEVIGLAQYF.

V and J are TRBV7-8 and TRBJ1-1, with TRBD1 as a possible D gene (5 bases). Germline V gene lookup returns CDR1 SGHVS and CDR2 FQNEAQ. Trimming stripped 5 bases from V and 5 bases from J, with 18 bases between. CDR3 size: 15 residues. The CDR3: CASSPPTVQETEAFF. CDR3 in DNA: TGTGCCAGCAGCCCCCCGACAGTACAGGAAACTGAAGCTTTCTTT.

Concerning this clone: At the DNA level, this CDR3 is encoded by other sequences in the same sample as well. The V gene is TRBV30, the J gene TRBJ1-5; TRBD1 agrees at 11 bases. This CDR3 region has 14 residues. Germline-derived CDR1 and CDR2 are GTSNPN and SVGIG (reference sequence). V dropped 3 bases and J dropped 7; count of bases not matched to a gene: 5. CDR3 in amino acids: CAWSRDRGDQPQHF. CDR3 sequence (DNA): TGTGCCTGGAGCCGGGACAGGGGGGACCAGCCCCAGCATTTT.

The sample holds a few counts of this clone. The V call is TRBV27, the J call TRBJ2-4; D is perhaps TRBD1 (6 bases). Trimming took off 8 bases at V and 4 bases at J, with 9 bases between the two ends. The germline gives CDR1 MNHEY, CDR2 SMNVEV (reference sequence). CDR3 length: 12 amino acids. CDR3 nucleotide sequence: TGTGCCAGCCAGGACAGAAAAAACATTCAGTACTTC. It specifies CASQDRKNIQYF.

The chain uses TRBV28 and TRBJ1-5; a weak D match, TRBD1 (5 bases). CDR1 MDHEN and CDR2 SYDVKM come from the germline V gene. V was trimmed by 3 bases and J by 6 bases, leaving 12 bases between them. The length of the CDR3 is 14 residues. CDR3 in DNA: TGTGCCAGCAGTTTGATGGGACCGGCTCAGCCCCAGCATTTT. The encoded protein is CASSLMGPAQPQHF.